The 14 T cell receptor beta chains presented below share a single source sample, sequenced in a study of blood T cell repertoires in COVID-19. The protocol was immunoSEQ multiplex PCR, while the TCRdb copy is restricted to in-frame clones and leaves out a portion. This sample has approximately 270,000 clones, with 80% to 90% found just once. Sequencing used PBMCs or T cells enriched from blood (not recorded which). These receptors were taken from a woman aged 45-65 years who had recovered from COVID-19.

This chain joins TRBV7-2 and TRBJ2-4, with 7 positions matching TRBD2. CDR1 and CDR2 from the germline V gene are SGHTA and FQGNSA. The CDR3 runs to 16 residues. The V gene end was trimmed by 5 bases and the J gene end by 5 bases; junction bases not matched to a gene: 12. The CDR3 sequence is CASSHRWGGSQNIQYF. CDR3 nucleotides: TGTGCCAGCAGCCACCGGTGGGGCGGGAGCCAAAACATTCAGTACTTC.

With respect to this clone: Other nucleotide sequences from this sample produce the same CDR3. The chain carries TRBV6-5 and TRBJ1-6, with D possibly matching TRBD1 (5 bases). Trimming left V 0 bases short and J 8 bases short, with 11 bases between. CDR3 length: 15 residues. Germline values: CDR1 MNHEY, CDR2 SVGAGI. The CDR3 coding sequence is TGTGCCAGCAGTTACTCGAATCGGGGGGATTCACCCCTCCACTTT. Amino acid sequence: CASSYSNRGDSPLHF.

The rearrangement uses TRBV5-4 and TRBJ2-1; TRBD1 might be the D (6 bases). Between the trimmed V and J ends, which lost 4 bases and 1 base, there was a span of 15 bases. Germline CDR1 is SGHNT and CDR2 is YYREEE (reference sequence). The length of the CDR3 is 16 residues. The CDR3 nucleotides are TGTGCCAGCAGCGCAGCTCAGGGGATTTCCTACAATGAGCAGTTCTTC. As protein: CASSAAQGISYNEQFF.

The chain links TRBV5-5 to TRBJ2-5; 10 nucleotides match TRBD2. Germline trimming cut 3 bases from V and 5 bases from J; bases unmatched to any gene: 10. CDR1 is SGHKS, CDR2 YYEKEE, per germline (reference sequence). CDR3 length: 16 amino acids. Here the CDR3 DNA reads TGTGCCAGCAGCTCCCAATCTAGCGGGAGATTGGAGACCCAGTACTTC. Its translation is CASSSQSSGRLETQYF.

The V and J genes are TRBV6-5 and TRBJ2-5; D may be TRBD1 (5 bases). The CDR3 totals 14 residues. Germline CDR1 is MNHEY and CDR2 is SVGAGI. The ends were cut back, 6 bases at V and 7 bases at J, with 18 bases in the middle. The CDR3 is CASRGSGYRGTQYF. The CDR3, as DNA: TGTGCCAGCAGGGGGTCAGGGTATCGTGGGACCCAGTACTTC.

The rearrangement joins TRBV28 to TRBJ2-2; 10 nucleotides align to TRBD2. This CDR3 is 17 amino acids long. Germline loops: CDR1 MDHEN, CDR2 SYDVKM. Losses at the gene ends were 5 bases for V and 3 bases for J; bases not matched to a gene: 9. The CDR3 protein is CASSPLVLAGDTGELFF. The CDR3, as DNA: TGTGCCAGCAGTCCCTTGGTCCTAGCGGGAGACACCGGGGAGCTGTTTTTT.

The chain is built from TRBV7-6 and TRBJ2-3; 16 bases match TRBD2. This CDR3 is 18 amino acids long. Per germline, CDR1 SGHVS and CDR2 FNYEAQ. Trimming cost V 5 bases and J 0 bases; bases outside gene matches: 5. The CDR3 here is CASSPGLAGGLSTDTQYF. CDR3 DNA sequence: TGTGCCAGCAGCCCGGGACTAGCGGGAGGGCTTAGCACAGATACGCAGTATTTT.

The chain has TRBV6-4 and TRBJ2-1, with 10 bases aligning to TRBD2. The germline CDR1 and CDR2 sequences are MRHNA and SNTAGT. J gave up 6 bases and V 6 bases, and 8 bases lay outside the gene matches. The CDR3 has 15 residues. The CDR3 sequence: CASSDRTSGSNEQFF. The CDR3 nucleotides are TGTGCCAGCAGCGACCGGACTAGCGGAAGCAATGAGCAGTTCTTC.

The gene calls are TRBV5-1 and TRBJ1-1; TRBD1 aligns across 7 bases. There are 15 residues in the CDR3. Losses at the gene ends were 0 bases for V and 4 bases for J; bases not matched to a gene: 6. Germline V gene data show CDR1 as SGHRS and CDR2 as YFSETQ. The CDR3 bases are TGCGCCAGCAGCTTGGCAGGGGGTAGAGGCACTGAAGCTTTCTTT. The encoded protein is CASSLAGGRGTEAFF. Full variable domain (rest looked up from reference TRBV5-1 and TRBJ1-1): KAGVTQTPRYLIKTRGQQVTLSCSPISGHRSVSWYQQTPGQGLQFLFEYFSETQRNKGNFPGRFSGRQFSNSRSEMNVSTLELGDSALYLCASSLAGGRGTEAFFGQGTRLTVV.

The chain joins TRBV28 to TRBJ1-2; D gene unclear. Per germline, CDR1 MDHEN and CDR2 SYDVKM. This CDR3 contains 13 residues. Deletions cut 2 bases from V and 4 bases from J, with 8 bases between. CDR3 DNA sequence: TGTGCCAGCAGTTTAGCGGGGAGCTATGGCTACACCTTC. Protein product: CASSLAGSYGYTF.

CDR3 in amino acids: CSASIGQGPYGYTF. The CDR3 DNA is TGCAGTGCTAGTATCGGCCAGGGGCCATATGGCTACACCTTC. This chain uses TRBV20-1 with TRBJ1-2; maybe TRBD1 (6 bases). CDR1 is DFQATT, CDR2 SNEGSKA, per germline (reference sequence). CDR3 length: 14 amino acids. V was trimmed by 3 bases and J by 5 bases, leaving 16 bases between them.

V usage is TRBV6-5 and J usage is TRBJ1-6; a possible D gene is TRBD1 (5 bases). Germline CDR1 is MNHEY and CDR2 is SVGAGI. This CDR3 contains 14 residues. V gave up 6 bases and J gave up 5 bases, with 11 bases separating them. The CDR3 sequence: CASRETVDNSPLHF. CDR3 sequence (DNA): TGTGCCAGCAGGGAGACAGTGGATAATTCACCCCTCCACTTT.

The V and J genes are TRBV15 and TRBJ1-1; 8 bases align to TRBD1. Germline V CDR1 and CDR2: LNHNV, YYDKDF (reference sequence). The CDR3 totals 15 residues. V gave up 1 base and J gave up 1 base; unmatched junction bases: 2. The CDR3 DNA reads TGTGCCACCAGCAGAGGGGGGACAGGGAACACTGAAGCTTTCTTT. The encoded protein is CATSRGGTGNTEAFF.

CDR3 coding DNA: TGTGCCAGCAGTTATTCAGGGGTTCAAAATCAGCCCCAGCATTTT. This translates into CASSYSGVQNQPQHF. The V and J genes are TRBV6-6 and TRBJ1-5, with D possibly being TRBD1 (6 bases). Germline CDR1 and CDR2: MNHNY and SVGAGI (reference sequence). This CDR3 region has 15 residues. Trimming shortened V by 3 bases and J by 4 bases, and 13 bases separated the two germline ends.